This TCR beta chain is drawn from a study of blood T cell repertoires in COVID-19. Across the study: Acute-phase and convalescent COVID-19 samples originated in the United States, Italy and Spain. Nucleic acid was either cDNA or gDNA, and it came from T cells, B-cell-depleted T cells, or PBMCs.

Per the authors' pipeline: Scientists estimated how many nucleated cells there were by amplifying reference gene primers. Generated by immunoSEQ multiplex PCR, the TCRdb table keeps only in-frame clones and is missing some. The V and J calls and clone size come from that table; D and trimming were worked out from the DNA. The sample contains approximately 23,000 clones, 70% to 90% of which appear only once. V lost 3 bases and J 2 bases, leaving 10 bases between the germline ends. From germline, CDR1 is SGHVS and CDR2 FNYEAQ. The CDR3 runs 15 residues. The sequenced sample was peripheral blood. The source of this sequence is a woman of 80 years or more with active COVID-19. V gene TRBV7-6 combines with J gene TRBJ1-4; D perhaps matches TRBD1 (5 bases). The CDR3 sequence: CASSFSGGTNEKLFF. The CDR3 bases are TGTGCCAGCAGCTTCTCCGGGGGGACTAATGAAAAACTGTTTTTT.